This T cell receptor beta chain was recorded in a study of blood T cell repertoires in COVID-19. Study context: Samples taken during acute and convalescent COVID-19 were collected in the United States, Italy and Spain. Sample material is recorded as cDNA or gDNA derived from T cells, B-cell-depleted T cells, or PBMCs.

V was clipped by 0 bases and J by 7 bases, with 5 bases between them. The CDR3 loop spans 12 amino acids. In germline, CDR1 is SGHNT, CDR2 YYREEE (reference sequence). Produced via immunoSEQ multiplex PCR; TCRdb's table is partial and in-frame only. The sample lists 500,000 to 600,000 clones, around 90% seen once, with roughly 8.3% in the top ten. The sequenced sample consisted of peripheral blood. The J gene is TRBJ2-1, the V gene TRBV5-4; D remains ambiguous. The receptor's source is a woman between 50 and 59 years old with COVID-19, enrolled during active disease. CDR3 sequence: CASSLDRNEQFF. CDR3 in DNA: TGTGCCAGCAGCTTGGACAGAAATGAGCAGTTCTTC.